What follows are 15 T cell receptor beta chains derived from one specimen sequenced in a study of Tregs in tolerant kidney transplant recipients. Repertoires were generated with immunoSEQ multiplex PCR, while TCRdb's copy carries only in-frame clones and drops some. This sample's table reports tens of thousands of clones. Sequencing was performed on CD4+ T cells from blood, taken before the transplant. These receptors all come from a human donor who received a combined kidney and bone marrow transplant.

With respect to this clone: The CDR3 is cut off 3 residues early in the read; its end comes from the germline J gene. This chain joins TRBV18 and TRBJ2-7, with 9 bases identical to TRBD1. The CDR3 is 15 amino acids. V lost 4 bases and J lost 3; bases outside the gene matches: 7. CDR1 and CDR2 from the germline V gene are KGHSH and LQKENI. CDR3 DNA (partial): TGTGCCAGCTCACTTATAGGGACAGGGAGCTACGAG. Protein sequence: CASSLIGTGSYE. The whole CDR3 protein reads CASSLIGTGSYEQYF. Filled out from reference TRBV18 and TRBJ2-7, the complete variable domain reads NAGVMQNPRHLVRRRGQEARLRCSPMKGHSHVYWYRQLPEEGLKFMVYLQKENIIDESGMPKERFSAEFPKEGPSILRIQQVVRGDSAAYFCASSLIGTGSYEQYFGPGTRLTVT.

Remarks on this clone: The DNA ends 3 residues before the CDR3 does, and the rest of the CDR3 is filled in from the germline J gene. The chain employs TRBV5-1 and TRBJ2-1, with D possibly TRBD2 on 6 matching bases. The V gene lost 0 bases and the J gene lost 0 bases, with 10 bases spanning the gap. CDR3 size: 16 residues. Germline V gives CDR1 SGHRS, CDR2 YFSETQ. Partial CDR3 DNA: TGCGCCAGCAGCTTGGCTAGCGTGGGCTCCTACAATGAG. Amino acids: CASSLASVGSYNE. The CDR3 in full is CASSLASVGSYNEQFF.

Concerning this clone: The read finishes 3 residues shy of the CDR3 end, and the germline J gene is used to complete it. V and J are TRBV20-1 and TRBJ1-1, with TRBD1 identical over 7 bases. After removal of 5 bases from V and 0 bases from J, the junction contained 3 bases not matched to a gene. CDR3 size: 13 residues. Per the germline V gene, CDR1 is DFQATT and CDR2 is SNEGSKA (reference sequence). The CDR3 sequence: CSAHRGMNTEAFF. CDR3 DNA (partial): TGCAGTGCTCACAGGGGAATGAACACTGAA.

As concerns this clone: The read comes to an end 3 residues before the CDR3 does, leaving the germline J gene to fill in the end. The rearrangement links TRBV19 to TRBJ2-2; D may be TRBD2 (6 bases). This CDR3 region has 14 residues. The germline V gene has CDR1 LNHDA and CDR2 SQIVND (reference sequence). The V and J ends lost 7 bases and 4 bases respectively, with 13 bases between them. The DNA read from the CDR3 is TGTGCCAGTACCTGGGCGGGGCGCACCGGGGAG. Its translation: CASTWAGRTGE. In full, the CDR3 reads CASTWAGRTGELFF.

Notes on this clone: The read comes to an end 3 residues before the CDR3 does, leaving the germline J gene to fill in the end. The chain is built from TRBV19 and TRBJ2-7, with D perhaps TRBD1 (5 bases). V was pared by 1 base and J by 6 bases, with 16 bases between. The CDR3 length is 15 residues. The germline gives CDR1 LNHDA, CDR2 SQIVND (reference sequence). The CDR3 region is CASSIAAGYTGEQYF. The part of the CDR3 DNA that was read is TGTGCCAGTAGTATAGCCGCAGGGTACACGGGCGAG. Full variable domain (outside the CDR3, taken from reference TRBV19 and TRBJ2-7): DGGITQSPKYLFRKEGQNVTLSCEQNLNHDAMYWYRQDPGQGLRLIYYSQIVNDFQKGDIAEGYSVSREKKESFPLTVTSAQKNPTAFYLCASSIAAGYTGEQYFGPGTRLTVT.

CDR3: CASTLGPTDTQYF. CDR3 DNA, as far as it was read: TGTGCCAGCACGTTGGGCCCCACAGATACG. The rearrangement uses TRBV2 and TRBJ2-3; D is unclear. The CDR3 goes on 3 residues after the read ends, and that part is filled in from the germline J gene. There are 13 residues in the CDR3. Germline-derived CDR1 and CDR2 are SNHLY and FYNNEI. Trimming stripped 7 bases from V and 2 bases from J, with 10 bases between.

In regard to this clone: The CDR3 is cut off 3 residues early in the read; its end comes from the germline J gene. The chain joins TRBV18 to TRBJ1-1, with unresolved D. This CDR3 spans 12 amino acids. CDR1 and CDR2 from the germline V gene are KGHSH and LQKENI. The CDR3 loop reads CASSPRAGEAFF. The CDR3 DNA, read in part, is TGTGCCAGCTCACCTCGTGCGGGGGAA.

With respect to this clone: Read data end 3 residues before the CDR3 end; the end is taken from the germline J gene. This chain links TRBV7-9 with TRBJ1-2; D not resolved. Germline V gene data show CDR1 as SEHNR and CDR2 as FQNEAQ (reference sequence). The CDR3 contains 14 residues. CDR3 region: CASGPTGGYEGYTF. The sequenced part of the CDR3 DNA is TGTGCCAGCGGCCCGACTGGCGGATACGAGGGC.

On this clone itself: The read halts 3 residues ahead of the CDR3 end, with the missing end drawn from the germline J gene. The genes are TRBV5-1 and TRBJ1-2; 10 bases are a match to TRBD1. CDR3 length: 16 residues. Trimming at V came to 4 bases and at J to 2 bases, leaving 8 bases not matched to a gene. Germline V gene data show CDR1 as SGHRS and CDR2 as YFSETQ. The DNA read from the CDR3 is TGCGCCAGCAGCCGCGGGACAGGGGCTATGAACTATGGC. Translating it yields CASSRGTGAMNYG. The complete CDR3 sequence is CASSRGTGAMNYGYTF.

In the case of this clone: The CDR3 is cut off 3 residues early in the read; its end comes from the germline J gene. This chain uses TRBV6-2 or TRBV6-3 with TRBJ2-7; 8 bases are a match to TRBD1. Germline-derived CDR1 and CDR2 are MNHEY and SVGEGT. This CDR3 has 15 residues. V lost 6 bases to trimming and J lost 3 bases; unmatched junction nucleotides: 10. The CDR3 region is CASRTVATGGYEQYF. The DNA read from the CDR3 is TGTGCCAGCAGGACGGTCGCAACAGGGGGCTACGAG.

Worth noting for this clone: The read stops 3 residues short of the end of the CDR3; the missing end is completed from the germline J gene. V usage is TRBV19 and J usage is TRBJ2-1; 12 positions match TRBD2. The V gene end was trimmed by 5 bases and the J gene end by 0 bases; junction bases not matched to a gene: 2. Germline V gene lookup returns CDR1 LNHDA and CDR2 SQIVND (reference sequence). The CDR3 totals 16 residues. The CDR3 spells CASSRTSGASYNEQFF. The covered CDR3 bases are TGTGCCAGTAGTCGGACTAGCGGGGCCTCCTACAATGAG. Full variable domain (remainder filled in from reference TRBV19 and TRBJ2-1): DGGITQSPKYLFRKEGQNVTLSCEQNLNHDAMYWYRQDPGQGLRLIYYSQIVNDFQKGDIAEGYSVSREKKESFPLTVTSAQKNPTAFYLCASSRTSGASYNEQFFGPGTRLTVL.

As concerns this clone: The read falls 3 residues short of the CDR3 end, and the missing part is taken from the germline J gene. The chain has TRBV18 and TRBJ1-4; D might be TRBD1 (6 bases). Between the trimmed V and J ends, which lost 0 bases and 8 bases, there was a span of 13 bases. The CDR3 runs 15 residues. Germline V gene data show CDR1 as KGHSH and CDR2 as LQKENI. The covered CDR3 bases are TGTGCCAGCTCACCACCTTTTTCCAGGGGCGAAAAA. Its protein is CASSPPFSRGEK. The whole CDR3 protein is CASSPPFSRGEKLFF.

Points on this clone: The read ends 3 residues early relative to the CDR3; the germline J gene fills the gap. V gene TRBV19 combines with J gene TRBJ2-5; a possible D gene is TRBD2 (5 bases). In germline, CDR1 is LNHDA, CDR2 SQIVND (reference sequence). The CDR3 extends over 13 amino acids. V lost 7 bases and J lost 1, with 10 bases in between. The CDR3: CASTPEGQETQYF. Partial CDR3 DNA: TGTGCCAGTACCCCTGAGGGCCAAGAGACC.

In the case of this clone: The DNA ends 3 residues before the CDR3 does, and the rest of the CDR3 is filled in from the germline J gene. The chain carries TRBV19 and TRBJ2-1; 8 nucleotides match TRBD2. J gave up 3 bases and V 6 bases, and 10 bases lay outside the gene matches. Germline CDR1 reads LNHDA; CDR2 reads SQIVND (reference sequence). CDR3 length: 16 residues. The sequenced part of the CDR3 DNA is TGTGCCAGTAGCCCGTTTAGCGGGGACATCTACAATGAG. It codes for CASSPFSGDIYNE. The whole CDR3 region reads CASSPFSGDIYNEQFF.

On this clone: The DNA ends 3 residues before the CDR3 does, and the rest of the CDR3 is filled in from the germline J gene. The chain uses TRBV19 and TRBJ1-5; 9 bases match TRBD1. Germline trimming cut 4 bases from V and 7 bases from J; bases unmatched to any gene: 20. The CDR3 loop spans 19 amino acids. CDR1 and CDR2 (germline): LNHDA, SQIVND (reference sequence). Incomplete CDR3 DNA: TGTGCCAGTAGTAGCGATTCCCGCACCGGGACAGGGAGAGGACAGCCC. This codes for CASSSDSRTGTGRGQP. The whole CDR3 region reads CASSSDSRTGTGRGQPQHF. Complete variable domain (other parts from reference TRBV19 and TRBJ1-5): DGGITQSPKYLFRKEGQNVTLSCEQNLNHDAMYWYRQDPGQGLRLIYYSQIVNDFQKGDIAEGYSVSREKKESFPLTVTSAQKNPTAFYLCASSSDSRTGTGRGQPQHFGDGTRLSIL.